The clone carrying this TCR beta chain has just a few counts. Its antigen is unidentified. This PCR relied on a set of 60 Vbeta primers and 13 Jbeta primers. Using immunoSEQ multiplex PCR, the repertoire was profiled, and TCRdb retains in-frame clones only, with some absent. The table lists about 89,000 clones, under 80% of them singletons, with about 1.7% in the top ten. This sample was included in a study of cytomegalovirus exposure and HLA in healthy donors. The overall study: About 83 million unique TCRs from HLA-typed donors made up an early data release.

Study results and limitations: Among the most significant clusters, several appeared linked to common viral pathogens in a later analysis.

With V trimmed by 3 bases and J by 4 bases, 4 bases remained unmatched. There are 13 residues in the CDR3. Germline CDR1 and CDR2: SQVTM and ANQGSEA. The sample was PBMCs. This clonotype was obtained from a male donor in good health and CMV-seronegative. The chain recombines TRBV29-1 with TRBJ2-7, with 9 bases identical to TRBD1. The CDR3 region is CSVEQGTGYEQYF. The DNA for the CDR3 is TGCAGCGTTGAGCAAGGGACAGGGTACGAGCAGTACTTC.